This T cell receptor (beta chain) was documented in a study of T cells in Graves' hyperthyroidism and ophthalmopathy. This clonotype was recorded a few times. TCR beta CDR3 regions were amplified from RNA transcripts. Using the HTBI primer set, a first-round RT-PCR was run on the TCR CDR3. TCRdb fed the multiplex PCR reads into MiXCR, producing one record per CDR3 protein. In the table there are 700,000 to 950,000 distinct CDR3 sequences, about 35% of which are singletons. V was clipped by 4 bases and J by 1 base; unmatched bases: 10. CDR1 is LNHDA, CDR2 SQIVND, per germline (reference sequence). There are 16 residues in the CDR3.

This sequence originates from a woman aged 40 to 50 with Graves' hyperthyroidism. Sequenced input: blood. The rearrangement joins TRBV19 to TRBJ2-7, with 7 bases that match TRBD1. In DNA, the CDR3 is TGTGCCAGTAGTACAAGGGGACAGAGTGGATCCTACGAGCAGTACTTC. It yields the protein CASSTRGQSGSYEQYF.